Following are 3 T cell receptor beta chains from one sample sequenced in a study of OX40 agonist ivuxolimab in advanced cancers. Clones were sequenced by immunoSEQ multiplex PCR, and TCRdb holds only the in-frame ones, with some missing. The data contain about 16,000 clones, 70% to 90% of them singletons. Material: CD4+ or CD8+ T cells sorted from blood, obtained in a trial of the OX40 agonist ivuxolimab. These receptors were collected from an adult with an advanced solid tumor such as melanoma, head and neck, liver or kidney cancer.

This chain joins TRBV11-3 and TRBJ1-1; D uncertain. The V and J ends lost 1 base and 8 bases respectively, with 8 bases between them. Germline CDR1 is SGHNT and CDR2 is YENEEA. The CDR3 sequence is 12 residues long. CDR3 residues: CASSLGSGEAFF. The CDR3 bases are TGTGCCAGCAGCTTAGGTTCGGGGGAAGCTTTCTTT.

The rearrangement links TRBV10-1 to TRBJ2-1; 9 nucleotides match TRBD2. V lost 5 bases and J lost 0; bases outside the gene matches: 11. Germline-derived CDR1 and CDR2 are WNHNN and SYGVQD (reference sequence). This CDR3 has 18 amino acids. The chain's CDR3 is CASSMDSGSLSSYNEQFF. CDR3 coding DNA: TGCGCCAGCAGTATGGATAGCGGGAGCCTCAGCTCCTACAATGAGCAGTTCTTC.

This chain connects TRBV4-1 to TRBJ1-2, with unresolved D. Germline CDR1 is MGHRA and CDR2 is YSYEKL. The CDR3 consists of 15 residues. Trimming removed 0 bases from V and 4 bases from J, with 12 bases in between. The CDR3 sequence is CASSQDPGRSYGYTF. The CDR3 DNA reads TGCGCCAGCAGCCAAGATCCTGGACGGAGCTATGGCTACACCTTC.